Below, one TCR beta chain is given with its context. No antigen is known for it. No base quality values were provided; no much bigger clone lies one nucleotide off. Clipping removes 2 bases from V and 2 bases from J, with 2 as the unmatched junction base count. CDR1 and CDR2, per the germline V gene (reference sequence), are LGHDT and YNNKEL. From its cysteine to its phenylalanine, the CDR3 spans 14 amino acids. Solely the CDR3 DNA is kept, with 42 bases framed from the first base. Samples from volunteer blood donors who had recovered from COVID-19 were contributed by a second Seattle source. The collaborating institutions used their own protocols to collect whole blood in K2EDTA tubes. For TCRbeta analysis, collaborators shipped samples in one of three forms: frozen whole blood, isolated PBMCs, or DNA extracted from either of those sample types. TCRbeta CDR3 regions were amplified from genomic DNA using the immunoSEQ Assay, a bias-controlled multiplex PCR. As for the authors' bioinformatics: Nucleated cell counts per sample were estimated from amplification of reference gene primers within the assay. To quantify the absolute abundance of each unique TCRbeta CDR3 rearrangement, sequence reads were collapsed and filtered. For each sample, productive Simpson clonality was calculated as the square root of Simpson's diversity index across productive rearrangements. Not all clones reach the TCRdb copy of this immuneACCESS table, which keeps in-frame sequences only. Checked studies attribute under half of the gap to unresolved V genes and leave the rest unexplained. V and J calls and clone size are those listed in that table; D and trimming were worked out from the DNA. Within this sample are roughly 250,000 clones, with approximately 86% of them counted one time only. The ten largest clones add up to 6% to 9% of the sample.

This entry comes from a study of blood T cell repertoires in COVID-19 (dated by TCRdb to between 2020 and 2021). At the level of the whole study: Collaborator samples came from the United States, Italy and Spain and covered acute and convalescent phases of COVID-19. Subjects who had been exposed to COVID-19, were actively infected with it, or had recovered from it provided the deeply sampled blood TCRbeta repertoires that made up the dataset. The repertoires were released in a freely available public database meant as a resource for research on the immune response to SARS-CoV-2. Where HLA class I and class II types were available, the types were taken from metadata supplied by the sample provider, not from assay-based typing. Sample metadata almost always included a de-identified subject ID, COVID-19 status, age in years and sex. Samples were obtained from the ongoing ImmuneRACE study (first 160 participants) and from 1,254 subjects provided by 6 global collaborators. The prospective study material was composed of cDNA or gDNA derived from T cells, B-cell-depleted T cells, or PBMCs.

Study-level results and caveats: How much clinical and demographic metadata was included differed by source and by participant, and the metadata was provided uncurated.

The TCR comes from a man in his sixties who had recovered from COVID-19. This receptor chain uses TRBV3-1 (or the pseudogene TRBV3-2) and TRBJ2-5, with TRBD2 matching 7 junction bases. The source material was peripheral blood. The sequenced DNA is TGTGCCAGCAGCCAACGAGCGGGGCAAGAGACCCAGTACTTC. The resulting protein is CASSQRAGQETQYF.